Listed below are T cell receptor beta chains from one sample, sequenced in a study of T cell responses to AZD1222 COVID-19 vaccine. Sequencing was performed with immunoSEQ multiplex PCR; in TCRdb, only in-frame clones are kept and a portion is missing. Of approximately 150,000 clones listed, 70% to 90% are singletons. The material was peripheral blood, obtained 28 days after the second AZD1222 dose. These receptors all stem from an adult who received the AZD1222 COVID-19 vaccine. Each CDR3 is given without its conserved first and last residue.

v_gene: TRBV28
j_gene: TRBJ1-2
CDR3aa: ASSRGPLFGYT

v_gene: TRBV7-2
j_gene: TRBJ2-3
CDR3aa: ASSFARGWDTQY

v_gene: TRBV7-9
j_gene: TRBJ2-5
CDR3aa: ASTKLGGETQY

v_gene: TRBV7-9
j_gene: TRBJ1-3
CDR3aa: ASSPRGSNSGNTIY

v_gene: TRBV5-1
j_gene: TRBJ2-3
CDR3aa: ASSLAVDKRTDTQY

v_gene: TRBV10-2
j_gene: TRBJ1-1
CDR3aa: ASSESLNTEAF

v_gene: TRBV10-3
j_gene: TRBJ2-3
CDR3aa: AIRTGSSTDTQY

v_gene: TRBV28
j_gene: TRBJ1-5
CDR3aa: ASSPDSLNQPQH

v_gene: TRBV12-3/TRBV12-4
j_gene: TRBJ1-1
CDR3aa: ASSLGDRGPAF

v_gene: TRBV10-3
j_gene: TRBJ1-3
CDR3aa: AIRPPVSGNTIY

v_gene: TRBV11-2
j_gene: TRBJ1-3
CDR3aa: ASRSLGATGSGNTIY

v_gene: TRBV6-5
j_gene: TRBJ1-2
CDR3aa: ASSPGANGVYGYT

v_gene: TRBV18
j_gene: TRBJ1-5
CDR3aa: ASSPGVDQPQH

v_gene: TRBV10-2
j_gene: TRBJ2-7
CDR3aa: ASSTDIPSFSSYEQY

v_gene: TRBV5-1
j_gene: TRBJ2-1
CDR3aa: ASSLQLGGPYNEQF

v_gene: TRBV12-5
j_gene: TRBJ1-1
CDR3aa: ASGSLTGGVYMNTEAF

v_gene: TRBV27
j_gene: TRBJ2-1
CDR3aa: ASSLLASLYNEQF

v_gene: TRBV30
j_gene: TRBJ1-6
CDR3aa: AWSSTGIQSPLH